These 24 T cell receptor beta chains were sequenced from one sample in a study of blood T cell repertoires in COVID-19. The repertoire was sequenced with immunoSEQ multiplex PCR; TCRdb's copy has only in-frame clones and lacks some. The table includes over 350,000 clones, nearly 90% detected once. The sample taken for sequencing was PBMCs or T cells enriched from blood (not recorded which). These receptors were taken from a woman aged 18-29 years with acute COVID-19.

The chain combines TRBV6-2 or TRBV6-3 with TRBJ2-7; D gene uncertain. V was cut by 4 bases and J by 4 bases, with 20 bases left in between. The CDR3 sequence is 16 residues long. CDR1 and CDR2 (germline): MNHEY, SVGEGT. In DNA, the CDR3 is TGTGCCAGCAGTTCGAATGAAATGGTGTCAGGTTACGAGCAGTACTTC. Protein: CASSSNEMVSGYEQYF.

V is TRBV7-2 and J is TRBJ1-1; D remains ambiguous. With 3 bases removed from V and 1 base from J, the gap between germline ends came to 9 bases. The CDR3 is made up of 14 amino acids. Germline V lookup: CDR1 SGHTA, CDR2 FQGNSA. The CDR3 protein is CASSFQSGNTEAFF. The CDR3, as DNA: TGTGCCAGCAGCTTTCAGTCAGGGAACACTGAAGCTTTCTTT.

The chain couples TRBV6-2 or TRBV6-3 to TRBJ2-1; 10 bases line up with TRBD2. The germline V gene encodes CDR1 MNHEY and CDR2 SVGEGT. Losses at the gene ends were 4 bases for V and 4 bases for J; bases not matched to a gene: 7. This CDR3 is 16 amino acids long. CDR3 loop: CASSFVLAGRYNEQFF. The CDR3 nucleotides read TGTGCCAGCAGTTTCGTACTAGCGGGAAGATACAATGAGCAGTTCTTC.

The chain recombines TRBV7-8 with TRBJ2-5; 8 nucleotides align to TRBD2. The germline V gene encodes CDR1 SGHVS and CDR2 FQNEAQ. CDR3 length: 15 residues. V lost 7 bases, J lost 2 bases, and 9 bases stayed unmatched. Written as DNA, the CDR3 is TGTGCCAGCACGGTGCTAGCGGGCCGGCAAGAGACCCAGTACTTC. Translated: CASTVLAGRQETQYF.

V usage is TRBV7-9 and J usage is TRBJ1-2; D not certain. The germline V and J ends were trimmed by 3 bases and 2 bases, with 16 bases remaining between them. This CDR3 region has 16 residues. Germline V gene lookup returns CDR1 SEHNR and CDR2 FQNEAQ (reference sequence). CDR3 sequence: CASSLSRGIINYGYTF. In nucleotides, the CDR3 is TGTGCCAGCAGCTTGAGCCGGGGAATAATCAACTATGGCTACACCTTC.

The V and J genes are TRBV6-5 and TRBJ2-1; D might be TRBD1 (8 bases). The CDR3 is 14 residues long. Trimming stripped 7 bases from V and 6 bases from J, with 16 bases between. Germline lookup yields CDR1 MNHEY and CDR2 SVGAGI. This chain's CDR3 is CASIPDREGNEQFF. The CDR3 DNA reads TGTGCCAGCATTCCGGACAGGGAGGGCAATGAGCAGTTCTTC.

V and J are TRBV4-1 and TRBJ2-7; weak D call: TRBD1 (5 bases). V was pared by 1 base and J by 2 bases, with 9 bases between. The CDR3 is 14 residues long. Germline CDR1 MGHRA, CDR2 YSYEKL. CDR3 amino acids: CASSQVTGPYEQYF. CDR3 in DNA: TGCGCCAGCAGCCAAGTCACAGGTCCCTACGAGCAGTACTTC.

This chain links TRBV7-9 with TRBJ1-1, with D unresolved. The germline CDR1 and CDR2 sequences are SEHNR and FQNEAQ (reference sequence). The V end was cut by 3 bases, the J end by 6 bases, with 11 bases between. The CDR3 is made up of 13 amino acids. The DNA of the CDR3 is TGTGCCAGCAGCTTCGCCCGAGATGCTGAAGCTTTCTTT. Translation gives CASSFARDAEAFF.

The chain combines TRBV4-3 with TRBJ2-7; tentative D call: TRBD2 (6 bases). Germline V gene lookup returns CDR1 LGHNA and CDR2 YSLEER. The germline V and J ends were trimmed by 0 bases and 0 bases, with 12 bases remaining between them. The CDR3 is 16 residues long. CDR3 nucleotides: TGCGCCAGCAGCCAAGATTTTCCTAGCGACTCCTACGAGCAGTACTTC. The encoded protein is CASSQDFPSDSYEQYF.

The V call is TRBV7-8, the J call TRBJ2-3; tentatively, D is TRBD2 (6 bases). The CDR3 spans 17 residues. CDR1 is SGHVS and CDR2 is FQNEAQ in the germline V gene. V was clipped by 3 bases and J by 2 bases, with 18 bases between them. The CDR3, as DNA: TGTGCCAGCAGCTTCGGGGGAGCATGGGTATTCACAGATACGCAGTATTTT. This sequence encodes CASSFGGAWVFTDTQYF.

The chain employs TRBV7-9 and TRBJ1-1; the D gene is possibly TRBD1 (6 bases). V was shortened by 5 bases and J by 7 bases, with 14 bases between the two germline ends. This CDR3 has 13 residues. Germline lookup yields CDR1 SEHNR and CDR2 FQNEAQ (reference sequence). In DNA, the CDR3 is TGTGCCAGCAGCGGGGGAAGGGGGATTGAAGCTTTCTTT. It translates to CASSGGRGIEAFF.

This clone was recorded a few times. CDR3 protein: CASSLITGTAYEQYF. In DNA, the CDR3 is TGTGCCAGCAGCTTGATTACAGGAACAGCCTACGAGCAGTACTTC. The chain recombines TRBV5-4 with TRBJ2-7; D may be TRBD1 (5 bases). This CDR3 has 15 residues. Germline V gene lookup returns CDR1 SGHNT and CDR2 YYREEE (reference sequence). The germline V and J ends were trimmed by 1 base and 2 bases, with 13 bases remaining between them.

The CDR3 DNA reads TGTGCCAGCAGTTTTAAGGCAGGAGGAGAGACCCAGTACTTC. Its translation is CASSFKAGGETQYF. V usage is TRBV28 and J usage is TRBJ2-5; tentative D call: TRBD2 (5 bases). Germline values: CDR1 MDHEN, CDR2 SYDVKM. The CDR3 loop spans 14 amino acids. V was trimmed by 3 bases and J by 4 bases, leaving 12 bases between them. Based on the CDR3 plus reference TRBV28 and TRBJ2-5, the full variable domain is DVKVTQSSRYLVKRTGEKVFLECVQDMDHENMFWYRQDPGLGLRLIYFSYDVKMKEKGDIPEGYSVSREKKERFSLILESASTNQTSMYLCASSFKAGGETQYFGPGTRLLVL.

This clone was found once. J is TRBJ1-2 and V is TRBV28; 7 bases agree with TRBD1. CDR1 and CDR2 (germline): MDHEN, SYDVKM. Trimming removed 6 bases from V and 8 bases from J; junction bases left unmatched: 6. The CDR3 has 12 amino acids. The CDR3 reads CASSGQDSGYTF. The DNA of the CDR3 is TGTGCCAGCAGCGGACAGGATTCAGGCTACACCTTC.

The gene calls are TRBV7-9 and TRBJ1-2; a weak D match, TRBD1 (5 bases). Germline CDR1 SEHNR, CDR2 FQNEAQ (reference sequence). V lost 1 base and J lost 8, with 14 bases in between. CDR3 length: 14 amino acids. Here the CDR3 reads CASSLDAGRQGYTF. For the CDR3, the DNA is TGTGCCAGCAGCTTAGATGCAGGGCGTCAGGGCTACACCTTC.

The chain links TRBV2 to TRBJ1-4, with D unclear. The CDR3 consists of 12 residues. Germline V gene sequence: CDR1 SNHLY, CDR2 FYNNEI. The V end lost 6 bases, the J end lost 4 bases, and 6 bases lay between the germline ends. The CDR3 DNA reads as TGTGCCAGCAGGGCAGTTAATGAAAAACTGTTTTTT. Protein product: CASRAVNEKLFF.

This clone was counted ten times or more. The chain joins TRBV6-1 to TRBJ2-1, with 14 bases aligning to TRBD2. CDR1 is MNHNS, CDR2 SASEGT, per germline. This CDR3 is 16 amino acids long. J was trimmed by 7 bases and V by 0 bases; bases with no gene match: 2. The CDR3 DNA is TGTGCCAGCAGTGAAGCGCGGACTAGCGGGAGGAATGAGCAGTTCTTC. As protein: CASSEARTSGRNEQFF.

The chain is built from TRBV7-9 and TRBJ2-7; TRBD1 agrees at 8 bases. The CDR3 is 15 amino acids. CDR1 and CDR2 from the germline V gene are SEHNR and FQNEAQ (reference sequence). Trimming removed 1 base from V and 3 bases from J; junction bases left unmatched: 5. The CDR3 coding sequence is TGTGCCAGCAGCTTAGGCCAGGGGGCAAACTACGAGCAGTACTTC. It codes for CASSLGQGANYEQYF.

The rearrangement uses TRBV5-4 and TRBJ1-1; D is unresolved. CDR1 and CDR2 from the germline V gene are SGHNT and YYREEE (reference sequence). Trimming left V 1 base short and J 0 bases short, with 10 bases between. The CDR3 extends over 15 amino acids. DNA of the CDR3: TGTGCCAGCAGCTTGCCGGCGGGTATGAACACTGAAGCTTTCTTT. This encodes CASSLPAGMNTEAFF. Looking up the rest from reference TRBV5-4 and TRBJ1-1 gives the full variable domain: ETGVTQSPTHLIKTRGQQVTLRCSSQSGHNTVSWYQQALGQGPQFIFQYYREEENGRGNFPPRFSGLQFPNYSSELNVNALELDDSALYLCASSLPAGMNTEAFFGQGTRLTVV.

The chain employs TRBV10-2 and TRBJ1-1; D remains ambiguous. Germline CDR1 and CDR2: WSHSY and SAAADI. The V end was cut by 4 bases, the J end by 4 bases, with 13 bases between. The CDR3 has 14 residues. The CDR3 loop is CASSVDGGSTEAFF. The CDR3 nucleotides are TGCGCCAGCAGTGTGGACGGCGGGAGCACTGAAGCTTTCTTT.

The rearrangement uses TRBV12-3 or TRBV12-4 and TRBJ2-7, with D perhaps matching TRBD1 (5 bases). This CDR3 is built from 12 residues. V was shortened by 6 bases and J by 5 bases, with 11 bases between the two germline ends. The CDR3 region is CASSPDSNEQYF. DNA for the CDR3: TGTGCCAGCAGCCCAGACAGCAACGAGCAGTACTTC.

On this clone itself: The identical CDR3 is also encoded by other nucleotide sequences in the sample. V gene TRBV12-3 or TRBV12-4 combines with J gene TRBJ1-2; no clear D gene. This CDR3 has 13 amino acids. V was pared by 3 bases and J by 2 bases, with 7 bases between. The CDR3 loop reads CASSLGRNYGYTF. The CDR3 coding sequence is TGTGCCAGCAGTTTGGGCAGAAACTATGGCTACACCTTC.

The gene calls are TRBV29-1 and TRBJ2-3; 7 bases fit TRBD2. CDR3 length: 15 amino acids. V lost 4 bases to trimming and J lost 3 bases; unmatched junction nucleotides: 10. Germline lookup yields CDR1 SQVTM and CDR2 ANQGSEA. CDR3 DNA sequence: TGCAGCGTTGGGACTAGGGGAGGGTATACAGATACGCAGTATTTT. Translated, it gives CSVGTRGGYTDTQYF.

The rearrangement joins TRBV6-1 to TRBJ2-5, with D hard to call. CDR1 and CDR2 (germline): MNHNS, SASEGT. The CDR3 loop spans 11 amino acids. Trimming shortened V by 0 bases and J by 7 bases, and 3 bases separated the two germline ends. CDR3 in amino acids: CASSEAWTQYF. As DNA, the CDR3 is TGTGCCAGCAGTGAAGCCTGGACCCAGTACTTC.